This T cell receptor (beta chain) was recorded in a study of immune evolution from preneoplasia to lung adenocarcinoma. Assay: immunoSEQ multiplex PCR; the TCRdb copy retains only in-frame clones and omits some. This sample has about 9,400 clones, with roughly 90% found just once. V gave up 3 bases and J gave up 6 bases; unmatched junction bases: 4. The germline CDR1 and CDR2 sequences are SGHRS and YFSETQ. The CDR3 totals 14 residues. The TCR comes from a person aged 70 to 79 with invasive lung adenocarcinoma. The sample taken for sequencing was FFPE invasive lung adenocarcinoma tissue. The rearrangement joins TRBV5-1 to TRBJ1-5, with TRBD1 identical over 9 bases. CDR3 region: CASSSGTGSQPQHF. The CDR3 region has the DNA TGCGCCAGCAGCTCCGGGACAGGGTCTCAGCCCCAGCATTTT.